This entry lists 24 T cell receptor beta chains sequenced from one sample in a study of regulatory T cells in long-lasting Graves disease. Relying on iRepertoire HTBI primers and Arm-PCR of CDR3 regions, the team built TCR beta libraries. In TCRdb, the multiplex PCR reads were re-called with MiXCR into one record per CDR3 protein. Counted here are about 620,000 distinct CDR3 sequences, roughly 15% occurring once; the ten biggest clones make up around 19%. Time point described: newly diagnosed GD, antithyroid drugs for less than 3 months. The authors made the TCR library using RNA they extracted from PBMCs. In addition, the sample was reused for a study of T cells in Graves' hyperthyroidism and ophthalmopathy.

The source was peripheral blood mononuclear cells (PBMCs), collected at new diagnosis, from a patient treated with antithyroid drugs. The receptors shown here come from a woman aged 30 to 39 with Graves disease.

The chain employs TRBV6-1 and TRBJ2-2, with a possible D match to TRBD1 (6 bases). The germline V gene has CDR1 MNHNS and CDR2 SASEGT. Trimming cost V 6 bases and J 1 base, with 12 bases left between them. The CDR3 contains 15 residues. The CDR3 loop reads CASRDGTLNTGELFF. In DNA form, the CDR3 reads TGTGCCAGCAGGGACGGGACACTGAACACCGGGGAGCTGTTTTTT.

Comment on this clonotype: A read error may account for a junction end that differs from germline. The chain couples TRBV2 to TRBJ1-1; D ambiguous. CDR1 and CDR2 (germline): SNHLY, FYNNEI. CDR3 length: 16 residues. The CDR3 is CASSPTTVSLNTEAFF. CDR3 nucleotide sequence: TGCGCCAGCAGCCCAACGACGGTTAGCCTGAACACTGAAGCTTTCTTT.

This clonotype was picked up a small number of times. V is TRBV11-2 and J is TRBJ2-5; 9 bases agree with TRBD1. This CDR3 spans 15 amino acids. With 4 bases clipped from V and 4 bases from J, the junction kept 7 bases outside the gene matches. The V gene's germline CDR1 is SGHAT and CDR2 FQNNGV. The CDR3 loop is CASSSSWTGVETQYF. The CDR3 DNA reads as TGTGCCAGCAGCTCATCATGGACAGGGGTAGAGACCCAGTACTTC. The full variable domain, completed using reference TRBV11-2 and TRBJ2-5, is EAGVAQSPRYKIIEKRQSVAFWCNPISGHATLYWYQQILGQGPKLLIQFQNNGVVDDSQLPKDRFSAERLKGVDSTLKIQPAKLEDSAVYLCASSSSWTGVETQYFGPGTRLLVL.

This clonotype was recorded many times. J is TRBJ2-7 and V is TRBV6-1; 14 bases are shared with TRBD2. Germline-derived CDR1 and CDR2 are MNHNS and SASEGT. The CDR3 runs 17 residues. J was trimmed by 3 bases and V by 5 bases; bases with no gene match: 9. The CDR3 sequence is CASSSGLAGGHLYEQYF. The CDR3 nucleotides read TGTGCCAGCAGTAGCGGACTAGCGGGAGGACACCTCTACGAGCAGTACTTC.

With regard to this clonotype: A much larger clone lies one base from this, so it may be a read error. The chain has TRBV20-1 and TRBJ2-3; D might be TRBD1 or TRBD2, each matching 6 bases. CDR1 DFQATT and CDR2 SNEGSKA come from the germline V gene (reference sequence). The CDR3 sequence is 14 residues long. In DNA form, the CDR3 reads TGCAATGCTAGATCGGAGGGGGGCACAGATACGCAGTATTTT. Its translation is CNARSEGGTDTQYF.

V is TRBV10-3 and J is TRBJ2-5; 8 bases are a match to TRBD1. This CDR3 is 14 amino acids long. Germline V CDR1 and CDR2: ENHRY, SYGVKD. The ends lost 11 bases at V and 1 base at J; junction bases unmatched: 9. The CDR3 DNA reads as TGTGCCTCCAAGACAGGGGAGCGCCAAGAGACCCAGTACTTC. The encoded protein is CASKTGERQETQYF.

This chain links TRBV19 with TRBJ1-1, with no clear D. There are 16 residues in the CDR3. The V and J ends lost 2 bases and 8 bases respectively, with 21 bases between them. Germline CDR1 LNHDA, CDR2 SQIVND (reference sequence). The CDR3 loop reads CASSINPGRPTVEAFF. The CDR3 region has the DNA TGTGCCAGTAGTATAAACCCTGGACGGCCGACTGTGGAAGCTTTCTTT.

The chain recombines TRBV30 with TRBJ2-7, with TRBD2 identical over 9 bases. Germline lookup yields CDR1 GTSNPN and CDR2 SVGIG (reference sequence). There are 13 residues in the CDR3. The junction had 1 base not matched to a gene; V was cut back by 0 bases and J by 4 bases. Here the CDR3 reads CAWSVTSGYEQYF. The CDR3 DNA is TGTGCCTGGAGTGTAACTAGCGGGTACGAGCAGTACTTC.

This clonotype has a handful of counts. The V and J genes are TRBV5-1 and TRBJ2-7; 8 bases are shared with TRBD1. V lost 6 bases, J lost 6 bases, and 11 bases stayed unmatched. CDR3 size: 14 residues. Germline loops: CDR1 SGHRS, CDR2 YFSETQ. The CDR3 sequence is CASTPGGDWSEQYF. CDR3 bases: TGCGCCAGCACCCCAGGGGGCGACTGGTCCGAGCAGTACTTC.

In its sample, this clonotype was seen a few times. V and J are TRBV19 and TRBJ1-5; a weak D match, TRBD1 (5 bases). CDR3 length: 15 amino acids. The V and J ends lost 7 bases and 0 bases respectively, with 13 bases between them. In germline, CDR1 is LNHDA, CDR2 SQIVND (reference sequence). The CDR3: CASTEGHNSNQPQHF. The CDR3 bases are TGTGCCAGTACCGAAGGACACAATAGCAATCAGCCCCAGCATTTT.

This clonotype has a count of ten or more. The chain employs TRBV3-1 and TRBJ1-2; a possible D gene is TRBD1 (5 bases). Germline lookup yields CDR1 LGHDT and CDR2 YNNKEL (reference sequence). The CDR3 is 14 amino acids. The ends were cut back, 0 bases at V and 7 bases at J, with 12 bases in the middle. In nucleotides, the CDR3 is TGTGCCAGCAGCCAAGATGGGCAGGGTAGTGGCTACACCTTC. Translated: CASSQDGQGSGYTF. The whole variable domain, filled in from reference TRBV3-1 and TRBJ1-2, reads DTAVSQTPKYLVTQMGNDKSIKCEQNLGHDTMYWYKQDSKKFLKIMFSYNNKELIINETVPNRFSPKSPDKAHLNLHINSLELGDSAVYFCASSQDGQGSGYTFGSGTRLTVV.

This clonotype was recorded a few times. The chain couples TRBV7-9 to TRBJ2-7; 9 bases are a match to TRBD2. Trimming at V came to 5 bases and at J to 6 bases, leaving 17 bases not matched to a gene. Germline CDR1 and CDR2: SEHNR and FQNEAQ (reference sequence). CDR3 length: 17 residues. The CDR3 nucleotides are TGTGCCAGCAGCGCGTCTGTACCGGGACTAGCTTCACTCGAGCAGTACTTC. This codes for CASSASVPGLASLEQYF.

This clonotype was detected ten times or more. DNA of the CDR3: TGTGCCAGCAGTTACGGGCAGGGGGCAACCTCGACCAATTCACCCCTCCACTTT. It encodes CASSYGQGATSTNSPLHF. V is TRBV6-5 and J is TRBJ1-6; 8 nucleotides line up with TRBD1. Germline lookup yields CDR1 MNHEY and CDR2 SVGAGI. This CDR3 is built from 18 residues. The J segment lost 7 bases and the V segment lost 2 bases, leaving 13 bases of the junction unmatched.

As regards this clonotype: A read error may produce the germline difference seen at one junction end. The V gene is TRBV30, the J gene TRBJ1-1; D gene uncertain. Germline-derived CDR1 and CDR2 are GTSNPN and SVGIG (reference sequence). The CDR3 runs to 13 residues. The CDR3 nucleotides are TGTGCCTGGAGTGTAGGGTCTAACACTGGAGCTTTCTTT. Protein product: CAWSVGSNTGAFF.

The chain is built from TRBV5-5 and TRBJ2-2, with TRBD2 identical over 10 bases. This CDR3 has 17 residues. The germline CDR1 and CDR2 sequences are SGHKS and YYEKEE (reference sequence). V shed 1 base and J 7 bases; nucleotides not matched to a gene: 10. CDR3 DNA: TGTGCCAGCAGCTTGAAGGCTAGCGGGAGATCAGTCGGGGAGCTGTTTTTT. As protein: CASSLKASGRSVGELFF.

This chain's CDR3 is CASSADPRKALETGELFF. The CDR3 region has the DNA TGTGCCAGCAGCGCCGACCCTCGGAAGGCCCTCGAAACCGGGGAGCTGTTTTTT. V is TRBV9 and J is TRBJ2-2; D uncertain. V was trimmed by 3 bases and J by 5 bases, leaving 23 bases between them. Germline CDR1 and CDR2: SGDLS and YYNGEE. The CDR3 runs 18 residues.

This clonotype was recorded at least ten times. The genes are TRBV12-3 or TRBV12-4 and TRBJ2-3; D could derive from TRBD1 or TRBD2 (5 bases each). The CDR3 covers 18 residues. V was cut by 5 bases and J by 0 bases, with 21 bases left in between. CDR3 loop: CASSPVPGPPSSTDTQYF. CDR3 in DNA: TGTGCCAGCAGTCCAGTTCCGGGACCGCCCTCTAGCACAGATACGCAGTATTTT.

As regards this clonotype: The conserved final phenylalanine or tryptophan is absent from the CDR3, which likely points to a read error. The V and J genes are TRBV9 and TRBJ2-3, with D tentatively TRBD2 (6 bases). This CDR3 spans 16 amino acids. V was trimmed by 0 bases and J by 2 bases, leaving 13 bases between them. CDR1 and CDR2 (germline): SGDLS, YYNGEE. CDR3 in DNA: TGTGCCAGCAGCGTAGGCGGACGGGAGCACACAGATACGCAGTATTCT. Its translation: CASSVGGREHTDTQYS.

This clonotype has a single count. Possible read error: a much larger clone is one base away. This chain connects TRBV6-5 to TRBJ1-1; D gene ambiguous. Looked up from germline, CDR1 is MNHEY and CDR2 is SVGAGI. This CDR3 region has 14 residues. CDR3 sequence (DNA): TGTGCCAGCAGTTACCATGCGGTGAATACTGAAGCTTTCTTT. Its protein is CASSYHAVNTEAFF.

This clonotype occurred many times. The chain couples TRBV27 to TRBJ2-7; D unclear. CDR3 length: 16 residues. V was pared by 3 bases and J by 2 bases, with 17 bases between. From germline, CDR1 is MNHEY and CDR2 SMNVEV (reference sequence). CDR3 sequence reads: CASSFSGKRLAYEQYF. In nucleotides, the CDR3 is TGTGCCAGCAGTTTCAGTGGGAAAAGGCTAGCCTACGAGCAGTACTTC.

The J gene is TRBJ2-7, the V gene TRBV29-1; TRBD1 agrees at 7 bases. The V gene end was trimmed by 6 bases and the J gene end by 1 base; junction bases not matched to a gene: 12. The germline gives CDR1 SQVTM, CDR2 ANQGSEA. CDR3 size: 15 residues. The CDR3 here is CSVLTGNRKSYEQYF. CDR3 nucleotides: TGCAGCGTCCTGACAGGGAATAGGAAGTCCTACGAGCAGTACTTC.

This clonotype was picked up a small number of times. V and J are TRBV7-9 and TRBJ1-2; TRBD1 might be the D (5 bases). Germline loops: CDR1 SEHNR, CDR2 FQNEAQ (reference sequence). The ends were cut back, 2 bases at V and 0 bases at J, with 19 bases in the middle. This CDR3 region has 18 residues. CDR3 loop: CASSLTSGGQGSNYGYTF. CDR3 in DNA: TGTGCCAGCAGCTTAACTTCCGGAGGGCAGGGTTCTAACTATGGCTACACCTTC.

This clonotype has ten or more counts. The CDR3: CSARGLASSYNEQFF. CDR3 in DNA: TGCAGTGCTAGAGGACTAGCAAGCTCCTACAATGAGCAGTTCTTC. The rearrangement uses TRBV20-1 and TRBJ2-1; 7 positions agree with TRBD2. The J segment lost 0 bases and the V segment lost 1 base, leaving 3 bases of the junction unmatched. The CDR3 has 15 amino acids. Germline CDR1 and CDR2: DFQATT and SNEGSKA (reference sequence).

This rearrangement joins TRBV9 to TRBJ2-2, with D uncertain. Germline loops: CDR1 SGDLS, CDR2 YYNGEE. The CDR3 has 14 amino acids. V lost 6 bases and J 6 bases, leaving 15 bases between the germline ends. CDR3 sequence: CASKIAGDAGELFF. In DNA form, the CDR3 reads TGTGCCAGCAAGATAGCAGGAGACGCCGGGGAGCTGTTTTTT.